These 12 T cell receptor beta chains share one sample of origin, sequenced in a study of molecular identifiers for immune sequencing clone quantification. TCRdb called the PCR reads again in MiXCR, with one record for every CDR3 protein. The sample records 70,000 to 90,000 distinct CDR3 sequences, about 21% being singletons. Sequencing was done on a sample of naive CD8+ T cells from blood, with Jurkat cell RNA spiked in. As for subset: FACS-sorted CD8+CD4-CCR7+CD45RA+ naive T cells. The receptors were sampled from a human donor in good health. Some libraries in this study had Jurkat cell RNA spiked in.

The table lists this clonotype with a count of one. A read error may explain this, as a much larger clone is one base away. This CDR3 reads CASGLMDGNTGELFF. Written as DNA, the CDR3 is TGCGCCAGCGGCCTTATGGACGGGAACACCGGGGAGCTGTTTTTT. The V call is TRBV4-1, the J call TRBJ2-2; D gene unclear. V lost 8 bases and J 1 base, leaving 14 bases between the germline ends. There are 15 residues in the CDR3. Germline CDR1 MGHRA, CDR2 YSYEKL.

The genes are TRBV4-1 and TRBJ1-1, with a weak D call TRBD1 (6 bases). Per germline, CDR1 MGHRA and CDR2 YSYEKL. V lost 4 bases to trimming and J lost 8 bases, with 14 bases between them. CDR3 length: 13 residues. CDR3 coding DNA: TGCGCCAGCAGCCTAAACAGGGATACCGAAGCTTTCTTT. This sequence encodes CASSLNRDTEAFF.

This clonotype was observed at least ten times. The CDR3 region is CAWSNGERRSGELFF. The CDR3 DNA is TGTGCCTGGAGCAACGGGGAAAGAAGGTCCGGGGAGCTGTTTTTT. This chain connects TRBV30 to TRBJ2-2, with a weak D call TRBD2 (5 bases). CDR3 size: 15 residues. Germline V lookup: CDR1 GTSNPN, CDR2 SVGIG (reference sequence). V lost 3 bases to trimming and J lost 6 bases, with 17 bases between them.

The table lists this clonotype with many counts. V is TRBV7-8 and J is TRBJ2-1; D unclear. The CDR3 is 13 amino acids. V lost 0 bases to trimming and J lost 14 bases, with 14 bases between them. CDR1 SGHVS and CDR2 FQNEAQ come from the germline V gene. The CDR3 spells CASSLAFPDGKFF. The DNA for the CDR3 is TGTGCCAGCAGCTTAGCGTTTCCGGACGGCAAGTTCTTC. The full variable domain, rest sourced from reference TRBV7-8 and TRBJ2-1, is GAGVSQSPRYKVAKRGQDVALRCDPISGHVSLFWYQQALGQGPEFLTYFQNEAQLDKSGLPSDRFFAERPEGSVSTLKIQRTQQEDSAVYLCASSLAFPDGKFFGPGTRLTVL.

This clonotype turned up a few times. The chain combines TRBV10-3 with TRBJ1-1; D is unclear. Between the trimmed V and J ends, which lost 1 base and 2 bases, there was a span of 11 bases. Germline values: CDR1 ENHRY, CDR2 SYGVKD. CDR3 length: 15 amino acids. The CDR3, as DNA: TGTGCCATCAGTGAGTTGTACAGCTTAAACACTGAAGCTTTCTTT. This encodes CAISELYSLNTEAFF.

This clonotype was counted between two and nine times. This could be a read error, since a much larger clone is one nucleotide away. The CDR3 does not end in the conserved phenylalanine or tryptophan, so this is likely a read error. The gene calls are TRBV29-1 and TRBJ2-5; D perhaps matches TRBD2 (6 bases). V gave up 3 bases and J gave up 4 bases, with 12 bases separating them. The germline V gene encodes CDR1 SQVTM and CDR2 ANQGSEA. This CDR3 region has 13 residues. CDR3 DNA sequence: TGCAGCGTTGAGATGGGAGGCCGAGAGACCCAGTACCTC. Encoded protein: CSVEMGGRETQYL.

This clonotype was found many times. This chain's CDR3 is CASSLDPEPSYNEQFF. Written as DNA, the CDR3 is TGTGCCAGCAGCTTAGATCCAGAACCCTCCTACAATGAGCAGTTCTTC. The chain links TRBV7-2 to TRBJ2-1; D gene ambiguous. There are 16 residues in the CDR3. The germline gives CDR1 SGHTA, CDR2 FQGNSA. V lost 1 base, J lost 0 bases, and 10 bases lay in between.

This clonotype was picked up many times. The chain is built from TRBV30 and TRBJ2-7, with 9 bases aligning to TRBD1. CDR1 is GTSNPN, CDR2 SVGIG, per germline (reference sequence). V lost 2 bases, J lost 2 bases, and 4 bases stayed unmatched. The CDR3 runs to 14 residues. The CDR3 loop reads CAWSPGQGAYEQYF. The DNA for the CDR3 is TGTGCCTGGAGTCCGGGACAGGGCGCCTACGAGCAGTACTTC.

This clonotype was found many times. This chain uses TRBV7-3 with TRBJ2-2; D gene uncertain. Trimming cost V 2 bases and J 0 bases, with 4 bases left between them. Looked up from germline, CDR1 is SGHTA and CDR2 is FQGTGA. The CDR3 loop spans 14 amino acids. CDR3 nucleotides: TGTGCCAGCAGCTTAGACTCGAACACCGGGGAGCTGTTTTTT. Amino acids: CASSLDSNTGELFF.

This clonotype has only a few counts. This chain uses TRBV30 with TRBJ2-1, with 7 bases fitting TRBD1. Trimming cost V 0 bases and J 8 bases; bases outside gene matches: 4. The CDR3 runs to 13 residues. CDR1 is GTSNPN and CDR2 is SVGIG in the germline V gene (reference sequence). CDR3 region: CAWSVGQVYEQFF. CDR3 bases: TGTGCCTGGAGTGTCGGACAGGTCTATGAGCAGTTCTTC.

This clonotype was detected ten times or more. The chain couples TRBV7-9 to TRBJ2-4; D is unresolved. The CDR3 extends over 11 amino acids. Trimming removed 5 bases from V and 15 bases from J, with 14 bases in between. Germline-derived CDR1 and CDR2 are SEHNR and FQNEAQ (reference sequence). CDR3 amino acids: CASSQQPPLYF. In DNA, the CDR3 is TGTGCCAGCAGCCAGCAACCCCCTTTGTACTTC.

Details on this clonotype: Possible read error: a much larger clone is one base away. The chain recombines TRBV6-1 with TRBJ2-3; the match to TRBD2 covers 11 bases. The CDR3 has 16 amino acids. Germline V gene sequence: CDR1 MNHNS, CDR2 SASEGT. CDR3 residues: CASTSSGGSSTDAQYF. The CDR3 region has the DNA TGTGCCAGCACCTCTAGCGGGGGGTCTAGCACAGATGCGCAGTATTTT.